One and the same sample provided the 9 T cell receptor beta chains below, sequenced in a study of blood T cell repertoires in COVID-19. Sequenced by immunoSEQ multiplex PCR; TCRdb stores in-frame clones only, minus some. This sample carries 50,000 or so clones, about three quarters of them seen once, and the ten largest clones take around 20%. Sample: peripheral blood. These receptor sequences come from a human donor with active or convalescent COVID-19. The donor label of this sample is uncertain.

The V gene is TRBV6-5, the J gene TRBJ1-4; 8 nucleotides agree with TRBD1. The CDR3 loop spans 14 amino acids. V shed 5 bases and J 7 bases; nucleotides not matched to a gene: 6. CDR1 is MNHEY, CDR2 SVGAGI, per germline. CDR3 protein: CASSPDRGGEKLFF. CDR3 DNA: TGTGCCAGCAGTCCTGACAGGGGTGGTGAAAAACTGTTTTTT.

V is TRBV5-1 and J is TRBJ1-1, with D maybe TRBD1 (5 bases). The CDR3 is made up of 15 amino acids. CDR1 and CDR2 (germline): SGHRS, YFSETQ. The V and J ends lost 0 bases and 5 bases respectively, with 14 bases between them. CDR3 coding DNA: TGCGCCAGCAGCTTGGATGGCAGGGAAGGGACTGAAGCTTTCTTT. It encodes CASSLDGREGTEAFF.

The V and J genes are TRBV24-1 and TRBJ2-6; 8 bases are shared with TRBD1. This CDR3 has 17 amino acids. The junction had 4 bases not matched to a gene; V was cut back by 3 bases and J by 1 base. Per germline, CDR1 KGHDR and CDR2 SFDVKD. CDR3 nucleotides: TGTGCCACCAGTGATGGACAGGGTCGGTCTGGGGCCAACGTCCTGACTTTC. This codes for CATSDGQGRSGANVLTF.

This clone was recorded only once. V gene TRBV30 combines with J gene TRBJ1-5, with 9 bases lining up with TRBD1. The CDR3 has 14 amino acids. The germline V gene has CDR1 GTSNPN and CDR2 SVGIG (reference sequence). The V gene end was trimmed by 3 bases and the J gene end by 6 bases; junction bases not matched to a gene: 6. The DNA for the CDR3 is TGTGCCTGGAGCGCCGGGACAGGGAGTCAGCCCCAGCATTTT. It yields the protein CAWSAGTGSQPQHF.

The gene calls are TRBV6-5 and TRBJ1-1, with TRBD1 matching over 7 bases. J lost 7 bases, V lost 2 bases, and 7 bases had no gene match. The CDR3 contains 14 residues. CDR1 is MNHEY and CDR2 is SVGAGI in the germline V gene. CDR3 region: CASSYRDSFFEAFF. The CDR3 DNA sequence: TGTGCCAGCAGTTACCGGGACAGTTTTTTTGAAGCTTTCTTT.

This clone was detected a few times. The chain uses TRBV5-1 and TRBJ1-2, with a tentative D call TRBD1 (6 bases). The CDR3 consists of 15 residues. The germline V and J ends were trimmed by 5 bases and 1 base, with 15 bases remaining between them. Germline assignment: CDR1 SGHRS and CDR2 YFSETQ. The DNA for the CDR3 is TGCGCCAGCAGTCCAGGACAGAATAGTAACTATGGCTACACCTTC. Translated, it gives CASSPGQNSNYGYTF.

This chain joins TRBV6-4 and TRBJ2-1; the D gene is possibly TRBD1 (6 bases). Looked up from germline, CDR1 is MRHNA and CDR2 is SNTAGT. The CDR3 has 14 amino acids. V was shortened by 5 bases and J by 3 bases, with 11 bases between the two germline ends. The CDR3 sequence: CASSQGNLYNEQFF. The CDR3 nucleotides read TGTGCCAGCAGTCAGGGGAACCTCTACAATGAGCAGTTCTTC.

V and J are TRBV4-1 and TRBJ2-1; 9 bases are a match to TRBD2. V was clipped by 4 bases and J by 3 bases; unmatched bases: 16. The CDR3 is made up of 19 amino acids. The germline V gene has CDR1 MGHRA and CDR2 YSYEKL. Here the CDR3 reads CASSRQVMASGTIYNEQFF. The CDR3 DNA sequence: TGCGCCAGCAGCCGACAGGTAATGGCTAGCGGGACCATCTACAATGAGCAGTTCTTC.

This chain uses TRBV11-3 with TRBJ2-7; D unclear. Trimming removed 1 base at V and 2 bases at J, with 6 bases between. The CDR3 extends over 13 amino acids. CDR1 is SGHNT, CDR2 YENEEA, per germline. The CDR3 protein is CASSLGTPYEQYF. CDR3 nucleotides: TGTGCCAGCAGCTTAGGTACTCCCTACGAGCAGTACTTC.